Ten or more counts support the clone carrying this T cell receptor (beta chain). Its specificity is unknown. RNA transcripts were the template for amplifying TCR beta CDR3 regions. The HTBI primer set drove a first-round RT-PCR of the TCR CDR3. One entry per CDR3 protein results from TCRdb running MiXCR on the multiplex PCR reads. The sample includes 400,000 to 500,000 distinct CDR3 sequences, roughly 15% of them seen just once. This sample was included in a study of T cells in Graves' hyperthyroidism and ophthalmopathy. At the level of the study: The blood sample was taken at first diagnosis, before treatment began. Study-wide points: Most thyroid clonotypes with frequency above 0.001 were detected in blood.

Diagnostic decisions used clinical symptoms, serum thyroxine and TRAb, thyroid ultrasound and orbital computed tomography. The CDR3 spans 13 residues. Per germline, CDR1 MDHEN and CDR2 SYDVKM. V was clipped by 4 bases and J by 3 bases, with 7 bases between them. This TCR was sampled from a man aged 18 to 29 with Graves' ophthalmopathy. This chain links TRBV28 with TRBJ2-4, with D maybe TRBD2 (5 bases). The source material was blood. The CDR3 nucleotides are TGTGCCAGCAGTTCGGGATACAAAAACATTCAGTACTTC. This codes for CASSSGYKNIQYF.